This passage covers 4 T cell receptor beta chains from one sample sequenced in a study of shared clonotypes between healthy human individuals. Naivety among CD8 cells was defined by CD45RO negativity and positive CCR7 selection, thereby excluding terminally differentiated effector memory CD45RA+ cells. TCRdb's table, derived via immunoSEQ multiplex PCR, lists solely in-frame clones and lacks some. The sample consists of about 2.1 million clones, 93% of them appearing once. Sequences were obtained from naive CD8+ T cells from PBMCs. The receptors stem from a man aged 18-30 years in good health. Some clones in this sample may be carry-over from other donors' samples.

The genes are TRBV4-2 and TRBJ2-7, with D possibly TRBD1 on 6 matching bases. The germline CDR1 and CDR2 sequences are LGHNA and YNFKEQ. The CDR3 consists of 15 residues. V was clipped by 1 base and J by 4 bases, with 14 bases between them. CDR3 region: CASSQGWDTRYEQYF. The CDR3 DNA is TGTGCCAGCAGCCAAGGCTGGGACACACGATACGAGCAGTACTTC.

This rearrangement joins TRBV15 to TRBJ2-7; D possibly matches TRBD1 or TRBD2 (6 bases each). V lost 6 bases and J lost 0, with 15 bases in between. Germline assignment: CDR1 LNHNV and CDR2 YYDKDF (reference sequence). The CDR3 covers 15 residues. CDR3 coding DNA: TGTGCCACCAGTAGGGGGGACTCTCCCTCCTACGAGCAGTACTTC. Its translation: CATSRGDSPSYEQYF.

CDR3 region: CASSFRQSPYNEQFF. The CDR3 DNA is TGCGCCAGCAGCTTTAGACAGTCCCCCTACAATGAGCAGTTCTTC. This sequence joins TRBV5-1 and TRBJ2-1; tentative D call: TRBD1 (5 bases). Germline V CDR1 and CDR2: SGHRS, YFSETQ. Trimming shortened V by 2 bases and J by 2 bases, and 11 bases separated the two germline ends. The CDR3 contains 15 residues.

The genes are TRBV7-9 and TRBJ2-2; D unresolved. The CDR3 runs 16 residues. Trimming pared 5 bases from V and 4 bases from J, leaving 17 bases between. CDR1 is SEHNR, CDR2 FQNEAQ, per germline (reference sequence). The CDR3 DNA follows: TGTGCCAGCAGCCCCCTGTTAGGGATGGGCACCGGGGAGCTGTTTTTT. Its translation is CASSPLLGMGTGELFF. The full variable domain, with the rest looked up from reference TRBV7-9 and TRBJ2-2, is DTGVSQNPRHKITKRGQNVTFRCDPISEHNRLYWYRQTLGQGPEFLTYFQNEAQLEKSRLLSDRFSAERPKGSFSTLEIQRTEQGDSAMYLCASSPLLGMGTGELFFGEGSRLTVL.